This is a list of T cell receptor beta chains from one sample in a study of vaccination and CD4 T cells after COVID-19. A single record per CDR3 protein comes from TCRdb applying MiXCR to the PCR reads. This sample has fewer than 20,000 distinct CDR3 sequences, with around 50% found just once. Their antigens remain unidentified. Input material: CD4+ T cells from blood, cultured in vitro. The origin of the receptors is a human donor who had recovered from COVID-19. CDR3s include the opening cysteine and the closing phenylalanine or tryptophan. Each record gives: J gene, D gene, V gene, clone size, CDR3 protein, CDR3 DNA. D genes are given only for firm matches. Expanded clones are given a class, and other clones once, few, many or no size at all.

J: TRBJ2-5
D: TRBD2
V: TRBV6-1
size: NA
CDR3: CASRPLDVVSSGSSVKETQYF
DNA: TGTGCCAGCAGGCCCCTCGATGTGGTGTCTAGCGGGAGTTCAGTGAAAGAGACCCAGTACTTC

J: TRBJ1-2
D: TRBD1
V: TRBV29-1
size: once
CDR3: CSVLGQSYGYTF
DNA: TGCAGCGTTTTGGGACAGAGCTATGGCTACACCTTC

J: TRBJ2-7
D: TRBD2
V: TRBV11-2
size: few
CDR3: CASSPLAGEYEQYF
DNA: TGTGCCAGCAGCCCTCTAGCGGGGGAATACGAGCAGTACTTC

J: TRBJ1-2
D: NA
V: TRBV20-1
size: NA
CDR3: CSATVGVDEPNYGYTF
DNA: TGCAGTGCTACGGTAGGGGTGGACGAACCTAACTATGGCTACACCTTC

J: TRBJ1-4
D: NA
V: TRBV15
size: NA
CDR3: CATSRDRLKLFF
DNA: TGTGCCACCAGCAGAGACAGGCTAAAACTGTTTTTT

J: TRBJ1-5
D: NA
V: TRBV5-1
size: few
CDR3: CASIVPQRDGFGPQHF
DNA: TGCGCCAGCATCGTGCCTCAAAGGGATGGGTTCGGGCCCCAGCATTTT

J: TRBJ2-4
D: TRBD2
V: TRBV5-6
size: NA
CDR3: CASSGGGGVGYF
DNA: TGTGCCAGCAGCGGCGGGGGGGGCGTCGGGTACTTC

J: TRBJ2-3
D: NA
V: TRBV20-1
size: few
CDR3: CSARHARGRADTQYF
DNA: TGCAGTGCTAGACACGCTAGAGGGAGAGCAGATACGCAGTATTTT

J: TRBJ2-3
D: NA
V: TRBV10-1
size: NA
CDR3: CATEDSTDTQYF
DNA: TGCGCCACTGAGGACAGCACAGATACGCAGTATTTT

J: TRBJ1-2
D: NA
V: TRBV6-1
size: NA
CDR3: CASSKLQGNYGYTF
DNA: TGTGCCAGCAGTAAACTACAGGGTAACTATGGCTACACCTTC

J: TRBJ2-3
D: TRBD2
V: TRBV4-1
size: NA
CDR3: CASSQRTSGGVPDTQYF
DNA: TGCGCCAGCAGCCAAAGGACTAGCGGGGGGGTACCAGATACGCAGTATTTT

J: TRBJ1-2
D: NA
V: TRBV7-2
size: few
CDR3: CASSLTRTGSGYTF
DNA: TGTGCCAGCAGCTTAACGAGAACAGGGTCCGGCTACACCTTC

J: TRBJ1-2
D: TRBD1
V: TRBV11-1
size: few
CDR3: CASSQTTGGRGGYTF
DNA: TGTGCCAGCAGCCAGACGACAGGGGGCAGAGGTGGCTACACCTTC

J: TRBJ2-7
D: TRBD2
V: TRBV20-1
size: NA
CDR3: CSAEGTSGRAIDTYEQYF
DNA: TGCAGTGCTGAGGGGACTAGCGGGAGGGCCATTGACACCTACGAGCAGTACTTC

J: TRBJ1-2
D: TRBD1
V: TRBV7-2
size: few
CDR3: CASSLTGGTGYTF
DNA: TGTGCCAGCAGCTTGACAGGGGGGACTGGCTACACCTTC

J: TRBJ2-3
D: NA
V: TRBV20-1
size: few
CDR3: CSASPLGEGTDTQYF
DNA: TGCAGTGCTTCCCCCCTCGGGGAGGGCACAGATACGCAGTATTTT

J: TRBJ2-5
D: TRBD1
V: TRBV7-3
size: NA
CDR3: CASSLAGQGLETQYF
DNA: TGTGCCAGCAGTCTTGCCGGACAGGGCCTTGAGACCCAGTACTTC

J: TRBJ2-1
D: NA
V: TRBV2
size: NA
CDR3: CASGDSSYNEQFF
DNA: TGTGCCAGCGGTGATTCCTCCTACAATGAGCAGTTCTTC

J: TRBJ2-3
D: TRBD2
V: TRBV20-1
size: few
CDR3: CSARWRGTTDTQYF
DNA: TGCAGTGCTAGGTGGCGGGGGACTACAGATACGCAGTATTTT

J: TRBJ1-5
D: NA
V: TRBV28
size: NA
CDR3: CASSLPTNQPQHF
DNA: TGTGCCAGCAGTTTGCCTACCAATCAGCCCCAGCATTTT

J: TRBJ1-2
D: TRBD1
V: TRBV6-1
size: NA
CDR3: CASRETGMGGYTF
DNA: TGTGCCAGCAGGGAGACAGGGATGGGCGGCTACACCTTC

J: TRBJ1-2
D: TRBD1
V: TRBV6-5
size: few
CDR3: CASSYSISQGASNYGYTF
DNA: TGTGCCAGCAGTTACTCGATATCGCAGGGGGCCTCTAACTATGGCTACACCTTC

J: TRBJ2-5
D: TRBD2
V: TRBV24-1
size: NA
CDR3: CATSDSTSGRETQYF
DNA: TGTGCCACCAGTGACTCAACTAGCGGGAGAGAGACCCAGTACTTC

J: TRBJ2-7
D: TRBD1
V: TRBV7-8
size: few
CDR3: CASSSRGLSSLALSYEQYF
DNA: TGTGCCAGCAGCTCCAGGGGGCTATCCAGCCTCGCATTATCCTACGAGCAGTACTTC

J: TRBJ2-7
D: TRBD1
V: TRBV6-2/TRBV6-3
size: once
CDR3: CASSYWDRPQDEQYF
DNA: TGTGCCAGCAGTTACTGGGACAGGCCACAGGACGAGCAGTACTTC

J: TRBJ1-6
D: NA
V: TRBV7-2
size: NA
CDR3: CASSLGGKNSPLHF
DNA: TGTGCCAGCAGCTTAGGGGGGAAGAATTCACCCCTCCACTTT

J: TRBJ1-1
D: TRBD1
V: TRBV27
size: NA
CDR3: CASSPLGQGRGTTEAFF
DNA: TGTGCCAGCAGTCCCCTGGGACAGGGAAGAGGTACCACTGAAGCTTTCTTT

J: TRBJ1-3
D: NA
V: TRBV5-1
size: medium-sized
CDR3: CASSLNAGWGNTIYF
DNA: TGCGCCAGCAGCTTGAATGCAGGGTGGGGAAACACCATATATTTT

J: TRBJ2-5
D: NA
V: TRBV5-1
size: medium-sized
CDR3: CASSTALTARETQYF
DNA: TGCGCCAGCAGCACCGCCCTGACAGCGAGGGAGACCCAGTACTTC

J: TRBJ1-1
D: NA
V: TRBV20-1
size: NA
CDR3: CSASWGNTEAFF
DNA: TGCAGTGCTAGTTGGGGGAACACTGAAGCTTTCTTT

J: TRBJ1-2
D: TRBD1
V: TRBV18
size: NA
CDR3: CASSPRRQGIKHGDYGYTF
DNA: TGTGCCAGCTCACCAAGGCGACAGGGGATCAAACACGGGGACTATGGCTACACCTTC

J: TRBJ1-6
D: TRBD1
V: TRBV4-3
size: NA
CDR3: CASSQDAATSAGQYNSPLHF
DNA: TGCGCCAGCAGCCAAGATGCAGCGACATCGGCGGGACAGTATAATTCACCCCTCCACTTT

J: TRBJ1-1
D: TRBD1
V: TRBV2
size: NA
CDR3: CASREQGTITEAFF
DNA: TGTGCCAGCAGGGAACAGGGGACGATCACTGAAGCTTTCTTT

J: TRBJ2-3
D: NA
V: TRBV7-2
size: NA
CDR3: CASSILRGGGGSTDTQYF
DNA: TGTGCCAGCAGCATCCTACGCGGCGGGGGCGGAAGCACAGATACGCAGTATTTT

J: TRBJ1-5
D: TRBD1
V: TRBV2
size: few
CDR3: CASSGGQGAHQPQHF
DNA: TGTGCCAGCAGTGGGGGACAGGGGGCCCATCAGCCCCAGCATTTT

J: TRBJ1-2
D: TRBD1
V: TRBV27
size: few
CDR3: CASGPGQTGSFYGYTF
DNA: TGTGCCAGCGGTCCGGGACAGACAGGGAGTTTCTATGGCTACACCTTC

J: TRBJ2-5
D: TRBD1
V: TRBV6-1
size: NA
CDR3: CASSPDRATRETQYF
DNA: TGTGCCAGCAGTCCGGACAGGGCCACAAGAGAGACCCAGTACTTC

J: TRBJ1-5
D: NA
V: TRBV7-2
size: NA
CDR3: CASSAYSNQPQHF
DNA: TGTGCCAGCAGCGCCTACAGCAATCAGCCCCAGCATTTT

J: TRBJ2-5
D: NA
V: TRBV28
size: NA
CDR3: CASSPILGVTQYF
DNA: TGTGCCAGCAGCCCTATACTAGGGGTGACCCAGTACTTC

J: TRBJ1-5
D: TRBD1
V: TRBV19
size: NA
CDR3: CAISDRANQPQHF
DNA: TGTGCCATTTCGGACAGGGCAAATCAGCCCCAGCATTTT

J: TRBJ2-5
D: TRBD2
V: TRBV19
size: few
CDR3: CASSTSGGPETQYF
DNA: TGTGCCAGTAGTACCAGCGGGGGCCCAGAGACCCAGTACTTC

J: TRBJ2-5
D: TRBD2
V: TRBV27
size: NA
CDR3: CASSLRRVTGGGQETQYF
DNA: TGTGCCAGCAGTTTACGCCGTGTGACGGGAGGGGGGCAAGAGACCCAGTACTTC

J: TRBJ2-3
D: TRBD2
V: TRBV7-7
size: NA
CDR3: CASSLEHSGRSRDTQYF
DNA: TGTGCTAGCAGCTTAGAACACAGCGGGAGATCGCGGGATACGCAGTATTTT

J: TRBJ1-5
D: TRBD1
V: TRBV5-1
size: NA
CDR3: CASSLTGGAGNQPQHF
DNA: TGCGCCAGCAGCTTAACAGGGGGCGCAGGCAATCAGCCCCAGCATTTT

J: TRBJ1-5
D: NA
V: TRBV20-1
size: NA
CDR3: CSARDPRGDLGGANQPQHF
DNA: TGCAGTGCTAGAGACCCCCGGGGGGACTTGGGAGGAGCCAATCAGCCCCAGCATTTT

J: TRBJ1-5
D: NA
V: TRBV6-1
size: NA
CDR3: CASREGSSNQPQHF
DNA: TGTGCCAGCAGAGAGGGCAGTAGCAATCAGCCCCAGCATTTT

J: TRBJ2-5
D: TRBD2
V: TRBV5-1
size: NA
CDR3: CASSETGTSGQETQYF
DNA: TGCGCCAGCAGCGAAACCGGGACTAGCGGCCAAGAGACCCAGTACTTC

J: TRBJ2-6
D: NA
V: TRBV19
size: NA
CDR3: CASTESGANVLTF
DNA: TGTGCCAGTACGGAATCTGGGGCCAACGTCCTGACTTTC

J: TRBJ1-2
D: TRBD1
V: TRBV20-1
size: few
CDR3: CSASRTGYGYTF
DNA: TGCAGTGCTAGCAGGACAGGCTATGGCTACACCTTC

J: TRBJ1-1
D: NA
V: TRBV2
size: few
CDR3: CASNAQGSHEAFF
DNA: TGTGCCAGCAACGCTCAGGGATCACATGAAGCTTTCTTT

J: TRBJ2-3
D: NA
V: TRBV7-2
size: NA
CDR3: CASRDGRGPDTQYF
DNA: TGTGCCAGCAGGGATGGCAGGGGCCCAGATACGCAGTATTTT

J: TRBJ1-5
D: NA
V: TRBV7-9
size: few
CDR3: CASSLGGDQPQHF
DNA: TGTGCCAGCAGCTTAGGAGGGGATCAGCCCCAGCATTTT

J: TRBJ1-1
D: NA
V: TRBV12-3/TRBV12-4
size: NA
CDR3: CASSLRGGAEAFF
DNA: TGTGCCAGCAGTTTACGGGGGGGGGCTGAAGCTTTCTTT

J: TRBJ2-1
D: NA
V: TRBV10-1
size: few
CDR3: CASRGSSMNEQFF
DNA: TGCGCCAGCAGGGGTTCATCGATGAATGAGCAGTTCTTC

J: TRBJ1-5
D: NA
V: TRBV19
size: NA
CDR3: CASRPKGQPQHF
DNA: TGTGCCAGTAGACCTAAAGGTCAGCCCCAGCATTTT